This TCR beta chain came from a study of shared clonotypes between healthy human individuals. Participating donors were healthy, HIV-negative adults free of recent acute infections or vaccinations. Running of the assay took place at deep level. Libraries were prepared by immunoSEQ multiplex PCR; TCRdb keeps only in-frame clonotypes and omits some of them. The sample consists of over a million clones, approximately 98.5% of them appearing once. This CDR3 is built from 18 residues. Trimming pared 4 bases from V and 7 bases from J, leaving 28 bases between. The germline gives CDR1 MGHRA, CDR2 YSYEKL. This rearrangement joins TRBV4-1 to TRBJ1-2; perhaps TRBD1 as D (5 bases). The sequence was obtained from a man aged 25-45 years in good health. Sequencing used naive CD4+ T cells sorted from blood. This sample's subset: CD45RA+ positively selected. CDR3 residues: CASSRFLVDSLDRSGYTF. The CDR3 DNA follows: TGCGCCAGCAGCCGCTTTCTGGTCGACAGCCTCGACCGGAGTGGCTACACCTTC.